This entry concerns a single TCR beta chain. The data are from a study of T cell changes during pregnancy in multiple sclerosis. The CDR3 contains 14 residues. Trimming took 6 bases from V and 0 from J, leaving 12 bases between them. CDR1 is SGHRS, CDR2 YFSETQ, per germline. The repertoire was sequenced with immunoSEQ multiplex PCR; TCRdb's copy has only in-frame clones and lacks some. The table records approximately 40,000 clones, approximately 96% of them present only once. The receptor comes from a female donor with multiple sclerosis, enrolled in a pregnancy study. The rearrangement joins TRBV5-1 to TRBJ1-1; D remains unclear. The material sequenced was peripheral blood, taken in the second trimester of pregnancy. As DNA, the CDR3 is TGCGCCAGCACTCTGGGAGCCCTGAACACTGAAGCTTTCTTT. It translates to CASTLGALNTEAFF.